The clone carrying this TCR beta chain appeared a single time. Germline CDR1 and CDR2: SEHNR and FQNEAQ (reference sequence). The CDR3 loop spans 12 amino acids. The V end was cut by 3 bases, the J end by 1 base, with 3 bases between. The record originates from a study of blood T cell repertoires in COVID-19. Study in general: The analysed material was cDNA or gDNA that came from T cells, B-cell-depleted T cells, or PBMCs.

TCRdb's copy holds only in-frame clones and misses some; the assay was immunoSEQ multiplex PCR. Among around 200,000 clones listed, over 70% were seen once. The sequence derives from a woman in her 40s with COVID-19, enrolled during active disease. This chain uses TRBV7-9 with TRBJ2-5; D not certain. Sequenced material: peripheral blood. The CDR3 here is CASSFGQETQYF. The CDR3 DNA reads TGTGCCAGCAGCTTCGGCCAAGAGACCCAGTACTTC.